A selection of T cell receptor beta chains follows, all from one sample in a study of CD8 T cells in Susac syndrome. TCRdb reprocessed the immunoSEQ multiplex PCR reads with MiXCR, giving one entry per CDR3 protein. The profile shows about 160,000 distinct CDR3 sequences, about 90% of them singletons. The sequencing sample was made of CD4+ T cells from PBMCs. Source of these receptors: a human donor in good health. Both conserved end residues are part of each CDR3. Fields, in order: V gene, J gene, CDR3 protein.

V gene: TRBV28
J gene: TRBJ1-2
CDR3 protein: CASSLAGQTYGYTF

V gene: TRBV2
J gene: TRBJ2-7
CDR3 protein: CASSGQAYEQYF

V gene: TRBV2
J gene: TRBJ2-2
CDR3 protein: CASSRDANTGELFF

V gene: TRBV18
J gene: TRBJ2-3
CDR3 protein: CASSPAGGPSRADTQYF

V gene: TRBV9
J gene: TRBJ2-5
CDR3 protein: CASSDSEETQYF

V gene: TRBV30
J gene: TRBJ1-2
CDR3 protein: CAWIGRNYGYTF

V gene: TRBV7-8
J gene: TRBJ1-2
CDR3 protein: CASSPRTITYGYTF

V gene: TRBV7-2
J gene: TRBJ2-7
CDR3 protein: CASSLGTGVNEQYF

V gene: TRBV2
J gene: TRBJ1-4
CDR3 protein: CASSGGRTMTFGKLFF

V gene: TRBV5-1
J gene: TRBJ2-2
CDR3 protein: CASSLGQAMNTGELFF

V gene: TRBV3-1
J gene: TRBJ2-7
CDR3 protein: CASSQSGQTYEQYF

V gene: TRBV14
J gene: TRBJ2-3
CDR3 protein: CASSQTGGDTQYF

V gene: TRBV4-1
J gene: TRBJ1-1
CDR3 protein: CASSQPRGGTEAFF

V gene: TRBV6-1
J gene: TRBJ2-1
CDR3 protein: CASSERADNEQFF

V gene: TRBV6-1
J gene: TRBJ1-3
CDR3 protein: CASSELDREGNTIYF

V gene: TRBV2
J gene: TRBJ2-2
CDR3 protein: CASSIDIFTGELFF

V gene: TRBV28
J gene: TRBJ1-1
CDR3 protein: CASSGRYTEAFF

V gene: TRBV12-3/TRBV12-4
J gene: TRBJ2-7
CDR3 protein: CASSLAGVTYEQYF

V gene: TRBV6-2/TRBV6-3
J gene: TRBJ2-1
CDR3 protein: CASIQGPYNEQFF

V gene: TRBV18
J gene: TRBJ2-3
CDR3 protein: CASSTGSTDTQYF

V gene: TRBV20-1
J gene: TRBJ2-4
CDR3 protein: CSARGLAGRLLAKNIQYF

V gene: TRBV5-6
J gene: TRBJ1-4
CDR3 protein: CASSLGDRDEKLFF

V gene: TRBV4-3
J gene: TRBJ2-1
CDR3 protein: CASSQVGGYNEQFF

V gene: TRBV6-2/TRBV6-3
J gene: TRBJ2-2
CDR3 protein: CASTLGGAAGTGELFF

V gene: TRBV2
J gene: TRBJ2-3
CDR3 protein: CASGGLAGVDTQYF

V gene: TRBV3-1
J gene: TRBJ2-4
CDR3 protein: CASSQLAGKNIQYF

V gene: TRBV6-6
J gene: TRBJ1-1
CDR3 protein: CASSPQSGTAEAFF

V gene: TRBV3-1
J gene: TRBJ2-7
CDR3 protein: CASSQDALGSGLSSYEQYF

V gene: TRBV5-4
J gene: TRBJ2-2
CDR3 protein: CASSRIGTGGNTGELFF

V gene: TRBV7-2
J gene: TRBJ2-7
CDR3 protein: CASSLVEGAYEQYF

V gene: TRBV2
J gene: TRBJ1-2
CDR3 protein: CASDSQPTPHAF

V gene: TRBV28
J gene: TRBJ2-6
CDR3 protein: CASTRGGSPGANVLTF

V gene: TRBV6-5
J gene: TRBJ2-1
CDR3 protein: CASRPGQGWNEQFF

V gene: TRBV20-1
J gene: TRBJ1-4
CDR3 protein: CSARDPSGWNEKLFF

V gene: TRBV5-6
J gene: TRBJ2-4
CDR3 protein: CASSLQGVEAKNIQYF

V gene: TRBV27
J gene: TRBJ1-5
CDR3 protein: CASSFGRGPGINQPQHF

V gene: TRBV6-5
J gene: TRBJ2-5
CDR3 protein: CASSSPSRASGGRRGAQYF

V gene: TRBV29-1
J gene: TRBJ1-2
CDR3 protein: CSVADGPRGGYTF

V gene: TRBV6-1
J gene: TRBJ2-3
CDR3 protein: CASSEYRGFGTDTQYF

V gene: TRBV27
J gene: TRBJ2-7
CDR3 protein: CASSLSQGGSYEQYF

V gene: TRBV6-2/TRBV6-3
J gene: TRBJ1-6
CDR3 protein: CASTDPPRGSPLHF

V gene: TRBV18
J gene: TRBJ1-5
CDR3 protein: CASSPGQGNQPQHF

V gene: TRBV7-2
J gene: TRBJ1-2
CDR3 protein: CASSLAYGYTF

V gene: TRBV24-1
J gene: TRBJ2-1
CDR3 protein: CATSDSTGQGYNEQFF

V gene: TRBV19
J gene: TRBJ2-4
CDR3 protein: CASSTLRDRGYKNIQYF

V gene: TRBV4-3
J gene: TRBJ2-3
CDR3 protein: CASSQMGTSGGSSTDTQYF

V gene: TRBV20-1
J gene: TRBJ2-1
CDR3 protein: CSASFNSGGFGNEQFF

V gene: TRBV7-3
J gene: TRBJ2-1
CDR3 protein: CASSSSGNEQFF

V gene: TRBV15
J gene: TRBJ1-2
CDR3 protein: CATSRDSGGYGYTF

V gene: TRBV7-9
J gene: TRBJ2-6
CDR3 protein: CASSLLLAGANVLTF

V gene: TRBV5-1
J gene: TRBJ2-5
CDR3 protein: CASKGPETGPETQYF

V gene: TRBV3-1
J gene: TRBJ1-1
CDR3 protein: CASSSLTGGTEAFF

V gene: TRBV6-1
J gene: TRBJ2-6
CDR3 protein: CASSEGDSYSGANVLTF